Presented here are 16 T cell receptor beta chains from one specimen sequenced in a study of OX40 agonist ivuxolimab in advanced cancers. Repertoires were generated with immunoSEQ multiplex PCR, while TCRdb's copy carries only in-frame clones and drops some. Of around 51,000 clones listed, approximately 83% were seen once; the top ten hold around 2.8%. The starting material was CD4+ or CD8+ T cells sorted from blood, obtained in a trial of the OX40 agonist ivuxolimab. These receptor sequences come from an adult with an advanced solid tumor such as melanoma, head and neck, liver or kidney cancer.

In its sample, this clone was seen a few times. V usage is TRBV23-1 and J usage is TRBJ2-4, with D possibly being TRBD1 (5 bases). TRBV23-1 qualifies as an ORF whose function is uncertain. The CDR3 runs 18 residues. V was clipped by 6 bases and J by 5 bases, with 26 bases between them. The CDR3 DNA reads TGCGCCAGCAGCCGTGGGCAGGGTAGGGAAGGGGCGCAAAACATTCAGTACTTC. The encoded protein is CASSRGQGREGAQNIQYF.

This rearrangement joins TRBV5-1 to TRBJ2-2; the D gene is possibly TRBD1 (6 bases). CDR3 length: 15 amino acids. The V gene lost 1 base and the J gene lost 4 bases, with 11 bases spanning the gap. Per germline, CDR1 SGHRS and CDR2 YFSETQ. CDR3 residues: CASSLQGRATGELFF. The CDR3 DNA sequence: TGCGCCAGCAGCTTGCAGGGGCGGGCCACCGGGGAGCTGTTTTTT. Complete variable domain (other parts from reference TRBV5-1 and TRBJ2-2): KAGVTQTPRYLIKTRGQQVTLSCSPISGHRSVSWYQQTPGQGLQFLFEYFSETQRNKGNFPGRFSGRQFSNSRSEMNVSTLELGDSALYLCASSLQGRATGELFFGEGSRLTVL.

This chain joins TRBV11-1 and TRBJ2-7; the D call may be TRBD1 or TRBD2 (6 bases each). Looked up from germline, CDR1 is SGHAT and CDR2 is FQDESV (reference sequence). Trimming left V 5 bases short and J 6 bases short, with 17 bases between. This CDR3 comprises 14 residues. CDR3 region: CASSLGGLGGEQYF. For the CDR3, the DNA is TGTGCCAGCAGCCTCGGGGGTCTAGGGGGCGAGCAGTACTTC.

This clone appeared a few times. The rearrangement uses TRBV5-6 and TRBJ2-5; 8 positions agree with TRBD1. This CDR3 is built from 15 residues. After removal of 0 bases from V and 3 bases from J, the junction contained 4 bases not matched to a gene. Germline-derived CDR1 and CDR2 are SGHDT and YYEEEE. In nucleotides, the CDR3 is TGTGCCAGCAGCTTGGGACAGGGGAGTAAAGAGACCCAGTACTTC. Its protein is CASSLGQGSKETQYF.

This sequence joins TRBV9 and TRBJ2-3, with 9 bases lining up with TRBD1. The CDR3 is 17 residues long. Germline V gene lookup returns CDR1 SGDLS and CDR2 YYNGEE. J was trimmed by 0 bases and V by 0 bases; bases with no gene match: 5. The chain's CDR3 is CASSVEGQGWSTDTQYF. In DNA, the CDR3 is TGTGCCAGCAGCGTAGAGGGACAGGGATGGAGCACAGATACGCAGTATTTT.

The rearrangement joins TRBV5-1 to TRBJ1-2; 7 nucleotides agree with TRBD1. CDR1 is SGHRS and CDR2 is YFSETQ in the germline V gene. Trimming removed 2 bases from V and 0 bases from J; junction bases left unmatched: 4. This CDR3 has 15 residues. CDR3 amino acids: CASSFDRAPNYGYTF. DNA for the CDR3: TGCGCCAGCAGCTTCGACAGGGCCCCTAACTATGGCTACACCTTC.

CDR3 residues: CASSLSQRGVTNEKLFF. CDR3 DNA sequence: TGTGCCAGCAGCTTATCCCAGAGAGGGGTAACTAATGAAAAACTGTTTTTT. The rearrangement uses TRBV7-3 and TRBJ1-4; the D gene is possibly TRBD1 (5 bases). From germline, CDR1 is SGHTA and CDR2 FQGTGA. This CDR3 is built from 17 residues. Trimming cost V 2 bases and J 1 base, with 14 bases left between them.

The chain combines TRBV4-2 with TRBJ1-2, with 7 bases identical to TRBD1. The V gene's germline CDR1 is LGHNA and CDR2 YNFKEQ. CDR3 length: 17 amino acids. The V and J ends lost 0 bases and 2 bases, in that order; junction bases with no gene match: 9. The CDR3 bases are TGTGCCAGCAGCCAAGATCAGGGGGGAAGGGGGAACTATGGCTACACCTTC. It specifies CASSQDQGGRGNYGYTF.

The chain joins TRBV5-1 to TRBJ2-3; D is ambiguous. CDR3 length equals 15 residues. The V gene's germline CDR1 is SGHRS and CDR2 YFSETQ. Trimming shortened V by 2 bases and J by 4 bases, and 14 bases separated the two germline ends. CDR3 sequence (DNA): TGCGCCAGCAGCTTTGACCCTAGGTCCGCAGATACGCAGTATTTT. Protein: CASSFDPRSADTQYF.

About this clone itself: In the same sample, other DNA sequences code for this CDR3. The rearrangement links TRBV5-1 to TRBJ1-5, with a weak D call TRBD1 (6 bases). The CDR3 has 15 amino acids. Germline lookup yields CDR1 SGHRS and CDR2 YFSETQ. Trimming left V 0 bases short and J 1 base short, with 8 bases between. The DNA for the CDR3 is TGCGCCAGCAGCTTGGACGGGGGCAGCAATCAGCCCCAGCATTTT. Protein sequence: CASSLDGGSNQPQHF.

The CDR3 coding sequence is TGTGCCAGTAGTCCCCGGGACAGGGGGCGAAACACTGAAGCTTTCTTT. Encoded protein: CASSPRDRGRNTEAFF. The chain recombines TRBV19 with TRBJ1-1; TRBD1 aligns across 12 bases. Losses at the gene ends were 5 bases for V and 2 bases for J; bases not matched to a gene: 6. The CDR3 totals 16 residues. CDR1 and CDR2 (germline): LNHDA, SQIVND (reference sequence).

CDR3 in amino acids: CASSVGYTDTQYF. CDR3 bases: TGTGCCAGCAGCGTTGGGTACACAGATACGCAGTATTTT. The chain employs TRBV9 and TRBJ2-3; D gene uncertain. Germline CDR1 is SGDLS and CDR2 is YYNGEE. This CDR3 is 13 amino acids long. The V gene lost 2 bases and the J gene lost 2 bases, with 6 bases spanning the gap.

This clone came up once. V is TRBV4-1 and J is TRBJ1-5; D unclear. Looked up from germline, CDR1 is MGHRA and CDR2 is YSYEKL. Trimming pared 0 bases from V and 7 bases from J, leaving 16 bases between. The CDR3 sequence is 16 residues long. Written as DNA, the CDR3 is TGCGCCAGCAGCCAAGAGGGCCCGGGCGGGTGGCAGCCCCAGCATTTT. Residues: CASSQEGPGGWQPQHF.

The CDR3 DNA reads as TGTGCCAGCAGTTCAACCTGGGGTTCTGGAAACACCATATATTTT. Residues: CASSSTWGSGNTIYF. The chain employs TRBV6-5 and TRBJ1-3; D is uncertain. CDR1 is MNHEY, CDR2 SVGAGI, per germline. The V end was cut by 4 bases, the J end by 1 base, with 11 bases between. The CDR3 is 15 residues long.

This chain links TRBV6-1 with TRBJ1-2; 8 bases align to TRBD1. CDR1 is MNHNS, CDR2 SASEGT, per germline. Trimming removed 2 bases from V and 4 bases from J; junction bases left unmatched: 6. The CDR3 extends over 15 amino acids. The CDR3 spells CASSELTGVSYGYTF. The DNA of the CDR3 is TGTGCCAGCAGTGAATTGACAGGGGTCAGCTATGGCTACACCTTC.

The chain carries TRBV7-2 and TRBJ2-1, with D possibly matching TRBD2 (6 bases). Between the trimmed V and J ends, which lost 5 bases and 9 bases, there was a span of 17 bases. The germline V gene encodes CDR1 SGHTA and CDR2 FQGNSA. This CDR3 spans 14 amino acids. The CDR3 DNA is TGTGCCAGCAGCGCCGATCTAGCGTATCCTGAGCAGTTCTTC. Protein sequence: CASSADLAYPEQFF.